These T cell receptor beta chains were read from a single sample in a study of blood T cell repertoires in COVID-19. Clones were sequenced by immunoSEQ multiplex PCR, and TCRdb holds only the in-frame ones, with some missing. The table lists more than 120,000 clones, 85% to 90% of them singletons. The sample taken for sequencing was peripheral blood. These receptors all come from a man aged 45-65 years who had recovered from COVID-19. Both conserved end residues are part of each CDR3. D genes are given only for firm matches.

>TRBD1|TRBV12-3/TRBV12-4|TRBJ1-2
CASSSYTEGAYTF
TGTGCCAGCAGTTCCTACACGGAGGGGGCCTACACCTTC
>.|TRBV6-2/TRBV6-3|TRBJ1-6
CASSQPSSYNSPLHF
TGTGCCAGCAGCCAGCCGAGCTCCTATAATTCACCCCTCCACTTT
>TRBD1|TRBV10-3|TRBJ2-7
CAISDRDRGNYEQYF
TGTGCCATCAGTGACCGGGACAGGGGCAACTACGAGCAGTACTTC
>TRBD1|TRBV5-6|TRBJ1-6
CASSRRGQGSSPLHF
TGTGCCAGCAGTCGCCGGGGACAGGGCTCCTCACCCCTCCACTTT
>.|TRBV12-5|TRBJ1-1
CASSLGEGLVTEAFF
TGTGCTAGTTCTTTGGGGGAGGGGTTGGTCACTGAAGCTTTCTTT
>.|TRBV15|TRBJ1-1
CATSRDRGFEAFF
TGTGCCACCAGCAGAGATAGGGGTTTTGAAGCTTTCTTT
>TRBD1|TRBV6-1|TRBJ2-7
CASSEGTGPLYEQYF
TGTGCCAGCAGCGAAGGGACAGGGCCCCTCTACGAGCAGTACTTC
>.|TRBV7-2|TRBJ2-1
CASSLASSYNEQFF
TGTGCCAGCAGCTTAGCGTCTAGTTACAATGAGCAGTTCTTC
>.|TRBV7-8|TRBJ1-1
CASSSTTLNTEAFF
TGTGCCAGCAGCTCAACTACATTGAACACTGAAGCTTTCTTT
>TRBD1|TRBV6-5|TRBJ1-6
CASTRTGGNSPLHF
TGTGCCAGCACCCGGACAGGGGGAAATTCACCCCTCCACTTT